Listed below are T cell receptor beta chains from one sample, sequenced in a study of OX40 agonist ivuxolimab in advanced cancers. Sequencing was performed with immunoSEQ multiplex PCR; in TCRdb, only in-frame clones are kept and a portion is missing. The sample carries about 71,000 clones, about 94% recorded once. Specimen: CD4+ or CD8+ T cells sorted from blood, collected in a trial of the OX40 agonist ivuxolimab. Source of these receptors: an adult with an advanced solid tumor such as melanoma, head and neck, liver or kidney cancer. CDR3s include the opening cysteine and the closing phenylalanine or tryptophan. The D gene is left open where the match is weak. Expanded clones are given a class, and other clones once, few, many or no size at all.

TRBJ2-3 TRBV5-6 TRBD2 NA TGTGCCAGCAGCTACTACGGACTAGCGGGTACAGATACGCAGTATTTT CASSYYGLAGTDTQYF
TRBJ1-1 TRBV28 NA NA TGTGCCAGCAGCCCCCGGGTGGGGGGGAACACTGAAGCTTTCTTT CASSPRVGGNTEAFF
TRBJ1-2 TRBV12-2 NA NA TGTGCAAGTCGCTTAGACAGGGCTCCTAACTATGGCTACACCTTC CASRLDRAPNYGYTF
TRBJ1-2 TRBV2 NA NA TGTGCCAGCAGTGAGGTCCCGGATCTTTCGGATGGCTACACCTTC CASSEVPDLSDGYTF
TRBJ1-4 TRBV7-9 TRBD1 NA TGTGCCAGCAGCTTAGGTGAGGGGGCAGGAACTAATGAAAAACTGTTTTTT CASSLGEGAGTNEKLFF
TRBJ1-1 TRBV7-3 NA once TGTGCCAGCAGCAACTCCGGGTCAAACGAAGAAGCTTTCTTT CASSNSGSNEEAFF
TRBJ1-1 TRBV19 TRBD1 NA TGTGCCAGTAGTCCGACAGGGGGCTTGACTGAAGCTTTCTTT CASSPTGGLTEAFF
TRBJ2-1 TRBV27 TRBD2 NA TGTGCCAGCAGTCTCCCGACTAGCGGGATAAGGAATGAGCAGTTCTTC CASSLPTSGIRNEQFF
TRBJ2-7 TRBV7-3 NA NA TGTGCCAGCAGCCCCTCGGGAAGGACTATGCTTATACTGGAGCAGTACTTC CASSPSGRTMLILEQYF
TRBJ1-4 TRBV11-2 TRBD1 NA TGTGCCAGCAGCCGGACAGGGCGGGGTGAAAAACTGTTTTTT CASSRTGRGEKLFF
TRBJ1-4 TRBV4-1 TRBD1 NA TGCGCCAGCAGCCAGGTCAGGGGACAGGGAGGTGAAAAACTGTTTTTT CASSQVRGQGGEKLFF
TRBJ2-7 TRBV27 TRBD1 once TGTGCCAGCCGACCAGGGCCGCCAGGGGGATTCTACGAGCAGTACTTC CASRPGPPGGFYEQYF
TRBJ1-5 TRBV28 TRBD1 NA TGTGCCAGCAGGCGGACAGGGTTTAGCAATCAGCCCCAGCATTTT CASRRTGFSNQPQHF
TRBJ2-7 TRBV21-1 NA NA TGTGCCAGCAGCTACGGCGGAGTCTACGAGCAGTACTTC CASSYGGVYEQYF
TRBJ1-4 TRBV2 NA once TGTGCCAGCAGTGAAGGCCCCCTACTCGGACGCACGGCGACTAATGAAAAACTGTTTTTT CASSEGPLLGRTATNEKLFF
TRBJ1-2 TRBV19 NA NA TGTGCCAGTAGTCCGAACCCGCCGCATCCGGGGCAGGGGTTCGGCTACACCTTC CASSPNPPHPGQGFGYTF
TRBJ2-5 TRBV15 NA NA TGTGCCACCAGCAGAGATCTTGACGCTGGGAGGACCCAGTACTTC CATSRDLDAGRTQYF
TRBJ1-2 TRBV7-9 TRBD1 NA TGTGCCAGCAGCCATACTGGGACAGGGATTAACTATGGCTACACCTTC CASSHTGTGINYGYTF
TRBJ2-7 TRBV7-6 TRBD2 NA TGTGCCAGCAGCCCTTTAGCGGGGGACTCCTACGAGCAGTACTTC CASSPLAGDSYEQYF
TRBJ1-4 TRBV6-6 NA NA TGTGCCAGCTTGGACTCTGATGAAAAACTGTTTTTT CASLDSDEKLFF
TRBJ1-1 TRBV7-9 TRBD1 once TGTGCCAGCAGCCACACAGGACAGGGGGCAATAAACACTGAAGCTTTCTTT CASSHTGQGAINTEAFF
TRBJ2-2 TRBV9 TRBD2 NA TGTGCCAGCAGCGCCGGGACTAGCGGGACGACCGGGGAGCTGTTTTTT CASSAGTSGTTGELFF
TRBJ1-2 TRBV6-6 TRBD1 once TGTGCCAGCAGTTACTTCGGACAGGGGGCTGATGGCTACACCTTC CASSYFGQGADGYTF
TRBJ2-7 TRBV9 NA NA TGTGCCAGCAGCGCGACAGGTTACGAGCAGTACTTC CASSATGYEQYF
TRBJ2-3 TRBV6-5 NA NA TGTGCCAGCAGTCGACCTGGGCTTGGGCCGCAGTATTTT CASSRPGLGPQYF
TRBJ1-1 TRBV6-5 NA NA TGTGCCAGCAGTTCAGGGAGTACTGAAGCTTTCTTT CASSSGSTEAFF
TRBJ1-2 TRBV29-1 TRBD1 NA TGCAGCGTTGACATAAGCGGGACAGGGAACTATGGCTACACCTTC CSVDISGTGNYGYTF
TRBJ2-1 TRBV30 TRBD2 NA TGTGCCTGGAGTGGGGGACTAGCGGTCAGCTCCTACAATGAGCAGTTCTTC CAWSGGLAVSSYNEQFF
TRBJ1-5 TRBV11-3 NA NA TGTGCCAGCAGCCCAGACCCCAAGTGGCCCCAGCATTTT CASSPDPKWPQHF
TRBJ1-2 TRBV5-6 NA NA TGTGCCAGCAGCTCTTGGACGGGAAACTATGGCTACACCTTC CASSSWTGNYGYTF
TRBJ2-7 TRBV7-6 NA NA TGTGCCAGCAGCTTAGCGAGGGGGTCTTCCTACGAGCAGTACTTC CASSLARGSSYEQYF
TRBJ2-3 TRBV19 NA NA TGTGCCAGTACCCCCTTCCATCGAATTAGCACAGATACGCAGTATTTT CASTPFHRISTDTQYF
TRBJ2-3 TRBV9 TRBD2 NA TGTGCCAGCAGCGTAGCAGGCGGGGGGAGGACAGATACGCAGTATTTT CASSVAGGGRTDTQYF
TRBJ2-3 TRBV7-9 NA NA TGTGCCAGCAGCTTAGTCTTGGGTGGCCCCTTATTT CASSLVLGGPLF
TRBJ2-7 TRBV25-1 TRBD2 NA TGTGCCAGCAGTAGGGGCGGGGGGGACCTCTACGAGCAGTACTTC CASSRGGGDLYEQYF
TRBJ2-7 TRBV7-2 NA once TGTGCCAGCAGCTACCGGGCCTACGAGCAGTACTTC CASSYRAYEQYF
TRBJ2-7 TRBV7-6 TRBD1 NA TGTGCCAGCAGCGGGCACTGGACAGGGGAACCCTACGAGCAGTACTTC CASSGHWTGEPYEQYF
TRBJ1-5 TRBV27 NA NA TGTGCCAGCAGTTTATCAACAGGGCTTGGACAGCCCCAGCATTTT CASSLSTGLGQPQHF